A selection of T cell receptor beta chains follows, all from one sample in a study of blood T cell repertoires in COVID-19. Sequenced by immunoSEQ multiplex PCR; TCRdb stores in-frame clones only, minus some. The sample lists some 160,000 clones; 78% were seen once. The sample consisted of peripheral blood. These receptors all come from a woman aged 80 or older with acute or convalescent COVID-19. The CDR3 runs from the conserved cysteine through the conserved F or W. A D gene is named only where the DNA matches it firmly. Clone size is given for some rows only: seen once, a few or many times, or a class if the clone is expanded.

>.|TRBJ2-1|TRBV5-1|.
TGCGCCAGCAGCCACGGACAACCAGGGAATGAGCAGTTCTTC
CASSHGQPGNEQFF
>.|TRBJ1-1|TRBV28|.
TGTGCCAGCACTTATATGGAGGTAGCTTTCTTT
CASTYMEVAFF
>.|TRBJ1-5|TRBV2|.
TGTGCCAGCAACATGGTACAAGGCAATCAGCCCCAGCATTTT
CASNMVQGNQPQHF
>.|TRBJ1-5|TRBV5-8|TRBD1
TGTGCCAGCAGCCCCAGGACAGGGAGGAATCAGCCCCAGCATTTT
CASSPRTGRNQPQHF
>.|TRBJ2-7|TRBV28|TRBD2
TGTGCCAGCAGTCCTACTGGGGGAGTAGCGGGTGGCTACGAGCAGTACTTC
CASSPTGGVAGGYEQYF
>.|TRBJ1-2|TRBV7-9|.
TGTGCCAGCAGTAAAGGGGGGGCCCTAGGCTATGGCTACACCTTC
CASSKGGALGYGYTF
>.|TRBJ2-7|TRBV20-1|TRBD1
TGCTGTGCTAGTGTAGGGGACAGGGGGGTCTACGAGCAGTACTTC
CCASVGDRGVYEQYF
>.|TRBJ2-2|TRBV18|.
TGTGCCAGCTCAGGGGGCAGCCGAAACACCGGGGAGCTGTTTTTT
CASSGGSRNTGELFF
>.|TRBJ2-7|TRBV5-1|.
TGCGCCAGCAGCTTTGAGGTACGCGGCGAGCAGTACTTC
CASSFEVRGEQYF
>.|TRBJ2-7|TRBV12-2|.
TGTGCAAGTCGCTTAGGGCGGGGGGCCTACGAGCAGTACTTC
CASRLGRGAYEQYF
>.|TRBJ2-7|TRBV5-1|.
TGCGCCAGCAGCGGAACTTCCGGGACACCCGGAGCCGAGCAGTACTTC
CASSGTSGTPGAEQYF
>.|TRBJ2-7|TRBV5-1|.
TGCGCCAGCAGCCGACTTGGCGCCCTTAGCTCCTACGAGCAGTACTTC
CASSRLGALSSYEQYF
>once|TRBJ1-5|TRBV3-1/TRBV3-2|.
TGTGCCAGCAGCCAAGATGGGGCGGAGTATCAGCCCCAGCATTTT
CASSQDGAEYQPQHF
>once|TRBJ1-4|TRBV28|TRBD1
TGTGCCAGCAGTTCTCCGGGACAGAATGAAAAACTGTTTTTT
CASSSPGQNEKLFF
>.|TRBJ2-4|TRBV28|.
TGTGCCAGCAGTCGATCACAAGCCAAAAACATTCAGTACTTC
CASSRSQAKNIQYF
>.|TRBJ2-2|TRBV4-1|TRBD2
TGCGCCAGCAGCCAGGGGGGGGACACCGGGGAGCTGTTTTTT
CASSQGGDTGELFF
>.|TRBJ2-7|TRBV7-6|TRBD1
TGTGCCAGCCGGAGGACAGGGGGGGTCGAGCAGTACTTC
CASRRTGGVEQYF
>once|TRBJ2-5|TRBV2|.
TGTGCCAGCAGCCGAGCACCGTACCAAGAGACCCAGTACTTC
CASSRAPYQETQYF